The 12 T cell receptor beta chains below come from one sample, sequenced in a study of cytomegalovirus exposure and HLA in healthy donors (TCRdb year 2017). Library prep was done by the immunoSEQ multiplex PCR assay. This is the immuneACCESS table as TCRdb keeps it, with only in-frame sequences that have V and J called. A part of the clones is gone; compared with another copy, unresolved V genes explain less than half, and the rest is unexplained. The sample records about 330,000 clones, 80% to 90% of which are singletons. Together, the top ten hold roughly 0.8% of the sample. Sequencing was performed on PBMCs. Source of these receptors: a woman under 30 in good health and CMV-seronegative.

This rearrangement joins TRBV4-1 to TRBJ2-7, with 15 bases identical to TRBD2. Germline V gene sequence: CDR1 MGHRA, CDR2 YSYEKL. V lost 4 bases, J lost 1 base, and 2 bases stayed unmatched. The CDR3 contains 16 residues. CDR3 protein: CASSRGTSGRSYEQYF. As DNA, the CDR3 is TGCGCCAGCAGCCGGGGGACTAGCGGGAGGTCCTACGAGCAGTACTTC.

The chain couples TRBV5-1 to TRBJ2-5; 11 bases agree with TRBD1. Germline V gene data show CDR1 as SGHRS and CDR2 as YFSETQ. The J segment lost 5 bases and the V segment lost 2 bases, leaving 5 bases of the junction unmatched. The CDR3 covers 15 residues. The DNA for the CDR3 is TGCGCCAGCAGCTTACGGACAGGGGGCCAGGAGACCCAGTACTTC. It translates to CASSLRTGGQETQYF.

This sequence joins TRBV27 and TRBJ2-5; D remains ambiguous. V lost 3 bases and J lost 0, with 8 bases in between. CDR1 MNHEY and CDR2 SMNVEV come from the germline V gene (reference sequence). This CDR3 contains 14 residues. The CDR3 DNA reads as TGTGCCAGCAGTTTGGTGAGGAACCAAGAGACCCAGTACTTC. Its protein is CASSLVRNQETQYF.

The CDR3 sequence: CASRSSTAGGETQYF. CDR3 sequence (DNA): TGTGCCAGCAGGTCCTCAACCGCGGGAGGAGAGACCCAGTACTTC. This rearrangement joins TRBV27 to TRBJ2-5; 8 bases fit TRBD2. Per the germline V gene, CDR1 is MNHEY and CDR2 is SMNVEV (reference sequence). This CDR3 is 15 amino acids long. Losses at the gene ends were 6 bases for V and 4 bases for J; bases not matched to a gene: 10.

V is TRBV27 and J is TRBJ2-7; D may be TRBD2 (6 bases). Germline CDR1 is MNHEY and CDR2 is SMNVEV (reference sequence). Trimming stripped 5 bases from V and 0 bases from J, with 11 bases between. The CDR3 has 14 residues. CDR3 loop: CASSLRRDSYEQYF. Here the CDR3 DNA reads TGTGCCAGCAGTCTCCGGAGGGACTCCTACGAGCAGTACTTC.

This clone was detected a few times. This chain joins TRBV2 and TRBJ2-1, with 8 bases fitting TRBD1. V was pared by 3 bases and J by 5 bases, with 3 bases of the junction left unmatched. This CDR3 contains 14 residues. CDR1 SNHLY and CDR2 FYNNEI come from the germline V gene. The CDR3 coding sequence is TGTGCCAGCAGTGACGGGACAGGCAACAATGAGCAGTTCTTC. Translating gives CASSDGTGNNEQFF.

This clone was detected a few times. This chain connects TRBV18 to TRBJ1-1; 11 bases fit TRBD1. The trim removed 4 bases at V and 9 bases at J, leaving 4 bases unmatched. The CDR3 sequence is 13 residues long. Germline V gives CDR1 KGHSH, CDR2 LQKENI. CDR3 nucleotide sequence: TGTGCCAGCTCACGGACAGGGGGCCATCAAGCTTTCTTT. Encoded protein: CASSRTGGHQAFF.

This clone turned up a few times. The rearrangement uses TRBV19 and TRBJ1-1, with D unresolved. The V end was cut by 6 bases, the J end by 1 base, with 6 bases between. CDR1 is LNHDA and CDR2 is SQIVND in the germline V gene (reference sequence). The CDR3 sequence is 12 residues long. CDR3: CASRYTNTEAFF. For the CDR3, the DNA is TGTGCCAGTAGGTACACGAACACTGAAGCTTTCTTT.

The count of this clone is one. V and J are TRBV5-6 and TRBJ2-6, with 10 bases lining up with TRBD1. CDR3 length equals 18 residues. Looked up from germline, CDR1 is SGHDT and CDR2 is YYEEEE. J lost 4 bases, V lost 0 bases, and 7 bases had no gene match. The CDR3 reads CASSLARDRGSGANVLTF. The CDR3 nucleotides are TGTGCCAGCAGCTTGGCGCGGGACAGGGGATCCGGGGCCAACGTCCTGACTTTC.

The CDR3 is CASSGRQGNYGYTF. The CDR3 DNA sequence: TGTGCCAGCAGCGGAAGGCAGGGGAACTATGGCTACACCTTC. The rearrangement uses TRBV7-9 and TRBJ1-2, with TRBD1 as a possible D gene (6 bases). Trimming shortened V by 5 bases and J by 2 bases, and 12 bases separated the two germline ends. Germline CDR1 and CDR2: SEHNR and FQNEAQ (reference sequence). The CDR3 length is 14 residues.

This clone was seen more than once but under ten times. The chain is built from TRBV10-3 and TRBJ1-3; 9 nucleotides line up with TRBD1. The V and J ends lost 10 bases and 4 bases, in that order; junction bases with no gene match: 8. Germline V gene lookup returns CDR1 ENHRY and CDR2 SYGVKD. CDR3 length: 14 amino acids. Here the CDR3 DNA reads TGTGCCACCAGGACAGGGGCGGACGGAAACACCATATATTTT. This encodes CATRTGADGNTIYF.

The genes are TRBV18 and TRBJ2-3, with D uncertain. The germline gives CDR1 KGHSH, CDR2 LQKENI. Trimming stripped 3 bases from V and 2 bases from J, with 12 bases between. There are 15 residues in the CDR3. The CDR3 DNA reads TGTGCCAGCTCACCCGAGGATTCACCCACAGATACGCAGTATTTT. Its protein is CASSPEDSPTDTQYF.